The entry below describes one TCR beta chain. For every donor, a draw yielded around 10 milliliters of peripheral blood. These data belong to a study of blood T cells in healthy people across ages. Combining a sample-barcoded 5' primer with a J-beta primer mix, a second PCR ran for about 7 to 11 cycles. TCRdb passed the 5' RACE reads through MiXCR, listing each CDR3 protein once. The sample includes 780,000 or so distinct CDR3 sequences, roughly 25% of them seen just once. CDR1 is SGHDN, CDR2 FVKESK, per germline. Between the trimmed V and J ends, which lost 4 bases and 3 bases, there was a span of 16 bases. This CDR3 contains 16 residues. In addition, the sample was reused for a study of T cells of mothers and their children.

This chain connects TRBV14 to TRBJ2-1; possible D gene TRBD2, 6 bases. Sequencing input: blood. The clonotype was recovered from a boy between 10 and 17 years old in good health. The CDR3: CASSRIRDSNYNEQFF. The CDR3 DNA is TGTGCCAGCAGCCGAATCCGGGACTCAAACTACAATGAGCAGTTCTTC.